The entry below describes one T cell receptor (beta chain). The sample comes from a study of Graves' ophthalmopathy and Graves' hyperthyroidism. Excluded were patients with other autoimmune diseases, uncontrolled infections, pregnancy or lactation. The TCR beta CDR3 regions underwent amplification from RNA transcripts. Second-round multiplex PCR came after a first-round RT-PCR that employed HTBI primers. TCRdb recomputed calls from the multiplex PCR reads with MiXCR, one row per CDR3 protein. This sample has 600,000 to 700,000 distinct CDR3 sequences, with approximately 39% found just once. Sample: peripheral blood. The TCR originated in an adult man with Graves' ophthalmopathy.

The CDR3 region is CAIRGTANYGYTF. The CDR3 bases are TGTGCCATCAGGGGGACAGCAAACTATGGCTACACCTTC. The chain combines TRBV10-3 with TRBJ1-2; 7 positions agree with TRBD1. After removal of 6 bases from V and 2 bases from J, the junction contained 3 bases not matched to a gene. Per the germline V gene, CDR1 is ENHRY and CDR2 is SYGVKD. The CDR3 runs 13 residues.